A selection of T cell receptor beta chains follows, all from one sample in a study of cytomegalovirus exposure and HLA in healthy donors. Some clones are missing from TCRdb's copy, which holds only in-frame ones; the method was immunoSEQ multiplex PCR. The sample records 77,000 or so clones, around 75% being singletons. The specimen was PBMCs. The receptor source for this set is a woman aged 40 to 50 in good health and CMV-seronegative. CDR3s include the opening cysteine and the closing phenylalanine or tryptophan. The D gene is left open where the match is weak. Expanded clones are given a class, and other clones once, few, many or no size at all.

d_gene,abundance,j_gene,v_gene,CDR3nt,CDR3aa
NA,NA,TRBJ1-2,TRBV18,TGTGCCAGCTCACCGGCAGGGGTCCTTTTGGGCTACACCTTC,CASSPAGVLLGYTF
NA,NA,TRBJ2-2,TRBV7-3,TGTGCCAGCAGCTTAACAGGGGTTGGCACCGGGGAGCTGTTTTTT,CASSLTGVGTGELFF
TRBD2,NA,TRBJ2-3,TRBV5-8,TGTGCCAGCAGCCCCCACCGACTAGCGGGCACAGATACGCAGTATTTT,CASSPHRLAGTDTQYF
TRBD1,NA,TRBJ1-1,TRBV6-1,TGTGCCAGTAGACAGGGGGGGAACACTGAAGCTTTCTTT,CASRQGGNTEAFF
NA,NA,TRBJ2-6,TRBV6-1,TGTGCCAGCAGGCGAGCAATCTCTGGGGCCAACGTCCTGACTTTC,CASRRAISGANVLTF
NA,NA,TRBJ2-5,TRBV10-1,TGCGCCAGCAGTGAAGGAGGCATCCGGTACTTC,CASSEGGIRYF
NA,NA,TRBJ2-3,TRBV18,TGTGCCAGCTCACAAAAATCGAGAACTGATACGCAGTATTTT,CASSQKSRTDTQYF
NA,NA,TRBJ1-2,TRBV5-1,TGCGCCAGCAGCCGAAAAACATCAATGAACTATGGCTACACCTTC,CASSRKTSMNYGYTF
TRBD1,NA,TRBJ1-6,TRBV9,TGTGCCAGCAGCCCACAGGGGACACTAAGTGTCTCCTATAATTCACCCCTCCACTTT,CASSPQGTLSVSYNSPLHF
TRBD2,NA,TRBJ2-3,TRBV6-1,TGTGCCAGCAGTGTAACTAGCGGGAGCGCAGATACGCAGTATTTT,CASSVTSGSADTQYF
NA,medium-sized,TRBJ2-7,TRBV7-9,TGTTCCAGCAGACAGGACTCCTACGAGCAGTACTTC,CSSRQDSYEQYF
TRBD1,NA,TRBJ2-3,TRBV6-7,TGTGCCAGCAAACCGGACAGGGCCCACCTCACAGATACGCAGTATTTT,CASKPDRAHLTDTQYF
NA,NA,TRBJ2-5,TRBV7-9,TGTGCCAGCACCCCCCCGGAGAATTCTCCCCAAGAGACCCAGTACTTC,CASTPPENSPQETQYF
TRBD1,NA,TRBJ1-4,TRBV29-1,TGCAGCGTTGGAGGGGGCGATGAAAAACTGTTTTTT,CSVGGGDEKLFF
NA,NA,TRBJ2-3,TRBV5-1,TGCGCCAGCAGCTTGGCCAGGGCTCTCACAGATACGCAGTATTTT,CASSLARALTDTQYF
TRBD2,few,TRBJ2-7,TRBV7-8,TGTGCCAGCAGCCGCGGGACTAGCGGGAGTCTCTACGAGCAGTACTTC,CASSRGTSGSLYEQYF
NA,NA,TRBJ1-1,TRBV2,TGTGCCAGCAGCGAACGGACAGAAGCTTTCTTT,CASSERTEAFF
NA,NA,TRBJ2-6,TRBV18,TGTGCCAGCTCACCCGGGGTACCCACGGCCAACGTCCTGACTTTC,CASSPGVPTANVLTF
TRBD2,NA,TRBJ2-1,TRBV11-2,TGTGCCAGCAGACCACTAGCGGGAGCCCCGAATGAGCAGTTCTTC,CASRPLAGAPNEQFF
TRBD2,NA,TRBJ2-3,TRBV5-8,TGTGCCAGCAGCCCGGGACTAGCTCTTCCCCCTTTGCGAGATACGCAGTATTTT,CASSPGLALPPLRDTQYF
TRBD1,once,TRBJ1-5,TRBV2,TGTGCCAGCAGCCCCGGGACAGGGCTTCAGCCCCAGCATTTT,CASSPGTGLQPQHF
TRBD1,NA,TRBJ2-7,TRBV6-1,TGTGCCAGCAGTCCGTCGCCGGGACAGGACTACGAGCAGTACTTC,CASSPSPGQDYEQYF
TRBD1,NA,TRBJ2-1,TRBV29-1,TGCAGCGTGGACCTCCCGAGGGAACGGGACAGGGGATACAATGAGCAGTTCTTC,CSVDLPRERDRGYNEQFF
NA,NA,TRBJ1-1,TRBV21-1,TGTGCCAGCAGTTGGCCGGGAACCCTAAACACTGAAGCTTTCTTT,CASSWPGTLNTEAFF
NA,NA,TRBJ1-5,TRBV2,TGTGCCAGCAGTGAAGGCGGGGGCGGTCAGCCCCAGCATTTT,CASSEGGGGQPQHF
NA,once,TRBJ2-7,TRBV28,TGTGCCAGCAGTTTGGGAGAGTGGCGCGAGCAGTACTTC,CASSLGEWREQYF
TRBD2,NA,TRBJ2-1,TRBV18,TGTGCCAGCTCACCAGGGACTAGCGGGAGGTTAGATGAGCAGTTCTTC,CASSPGTSGRLDEQFF
TRBD2,NA,TRBJ2-3,TRBV11-2,TGTGCCAGCAGCTCAACTAGCGGGAGGTCAACATTTCCTACGCAGTATTTT,CASSSTSGRSTFPTQYF
NA,NA,TRBJ1-1,TRBV2,TGTGCCAGCAGTGCCCTTACTGAAGCTTTCTTT,CASSALTEAFF
TRBD1,NA,TRBJ2-5,TRBV30,TGTGCCGGGGACAGGGGGCAATCGGGAGAGACCCAGTACTTC,CAGDRGQSGETQYF
NA,NA,TRBJ1-5,TRBV28,TGTGCCAGCAGTATAACGGGGTCAGGCAATCAGCCCCAGCATTTT,CASSITGSGNQPQHF
NA,NA,TRBJ1-1,TRBV29-1,TGCAGCGTAGGAATTCGGGAGAACACTGAAGCTTTCTTT,CSVGIRENTEAFF
NA,NA,TRBJ1-6,TRBV9,TGTGCCAGCAGCCCCAATGGGGGGTCCTATAATTCACCCCTCCACTTT,CASSPNGGSYNSPLHF
NA,NA,TRBJ2-5,TRBV7-6,TGTGCCAGCAGCTTTGGGCCGCTGGAGACCCAGTACTTC,CASSFGPLETQYF
TRBD1,NA,TRBJ1-2,TRBV6-4,TGTGCCAGCAGTGACTCTCGGACAGGTTACACCTTC,CASSDSRTGYTF
TRBD1,few,TRBJ2-7,TRBV7-3,TGTGCCAGCAGCTTAACGGGACAGGGGCCGTCCTACGAGCAGTACTTC,CASSLTGQGPSYEQYF
TRBD1,NA,TRBJ1-1,TRBV10-3,TGTGCCATCAGTGAGTCGACGGGACAGGGGACGAACACTGAAGCTTTCTTT,CAISESTGQGTNTEAFF